The next 30 T cell receptor beta chains were all read from a single sample in a study of shared clonotypes between healthy human individuals. Naive-designated CD8 cells lacked CD45RO, were positively enriched for CCR7, and omitted terminally differentiated effector memory CD45RA+ cells. Sequencing used immunoSEQ multiplex PCR; TCRdb keeps in-frame clones, though not all of them. In the table there are some 630,000 clones, about 96% of which are singletons. The specimen was naive CD8+ T cells sorted from blood. The origin of the receptors is a woman aged 25 to 45 in good health.

With respect to this clone: Other DNA sequences in this sample translate to the same CDR3. The V gene is TRBV27, the J gene TRBJ1-5; a possible D gene is TRBD1 (5 bases). Between the trimmed V and J ends, which lost 6 bases and 2 bases, there was a span of 11 bases. The CDR3 covers 14 residues. CDR1 and CDR2 (germline): MNHEY, SMNVEV (reference sequence). The CDR3 sequence: CASSLIGGNQPQHF. CDR3 in DNA: TGTGCCAGCAGCCTCATAGGGGGCAATCAGCCCCAGCATTTT.

This clone was picked up a small number of times. Other DNA sequences within the sample encode an identical CDR3. The CDR3 here is CASSLGTTYEQYF. The CDR3 DNA follows: TGTGCCAGCAGTTTAGGGACAACCTACGAGCAGTACTTC. The V gene is TRBV27, the J gene TRBJ2-7, with a weak D call TRBD1 (6 bases). The CDR3 consists of 13 residues. Trimming took off 2 bases at V and 2 bases at J, with 7 bases between the two ends. The V gene's germline CDR1 is MNHEY and CDR2 SMNVEV (reference sequence).

The chain links TRBV9 to TRBJ2-1; D remains ambiguous. This CDR3 has 13 amino acids. The V gene lost 3 bases and the J gene lost 5 bases, with 9 bases spanning the gap. Germline assignment: CDR1 SGDLS and CDR2 YYNGEE. The CDR3 sequence is CASSDSLHNEQFF. The CDR3 DNA follows: TGTGCCAGCAGCGACAGTCTTCACAATGAGCAGTTCTTC. Based on the CDR3 plus reference TRBV9 and TRBJ2-1, the full variable domain is DSGVTQTPKHLITATGQRVTLRCSPRSGDLSVYWYQQSLDQGLQFLIQYYNGEERAKGNILERFSAQQFPDLHSELNLSSLELGDSALYFCASSDSLHNEQFFGPGTRLTVL.

This chain links TRBV15 with TRBJ1-5, with TRBD1 matching over 8 bases. CDR3 length equals 16 residues. In germline, CDR1 is LNHNV, CDR2 YYDKDF (reference sequence). V lost 1 base and J lost 0; bases outside the gene matches: 2. This CDR3 reads CATSRVGQDSNQPQHF. The CDR3 nucleotides are TGTGCCACCAGCAGAGTGGGACAGGATAGCAATCAGCCCCAGCATTTT. The variable domain in full, completed from reference TRBV15 and TRBJ1-5, reads DAMVIQNPRYQVTQFGKPVTLSCSQTLNHNVMYWYQQKSSQAPKLLFHYYDKDFNNEADTPDNFQSRRPNTSFCFLDIRSPGLGDTAMYLCATSRVGQDSNQPQHFGDGTRLSIL.

The chain is built from TRBV27 and TRBJ1-1, with 7 positions matching TRBD1. The J segment lost 3 bases and the V segment lost 8 bases, leaving 6 bases of the junction unmatched. Germline CDR1 and CDR2: MNHEY and SMNVEV (reference sequence). The CDR3 length is 13 residues. The CDR3 nucleotides are TGTGCCAGCCGCCAGGGGGTCTACACTGAAGCTTTCTTT. Residues: CASRQGVYTEAFF.

The chain couples TRBV7-9 to TRBJ1-1, with a weak D call TRBD1 (5 bases). This CDR3 contains 14 residues. Deletions cut 7 bases from V and 4 bases from J, with 16 bases between. Per the germline V gene, CDR1 is SEHNR and CDR2 is FQNEAQ (reference sequence). CDR3 nucleotide sequence: TGTGCCAGCATCCTTTTGGGGGGGGGCACTGAAGCTTTCTTT. Translation: CASILLGGGTEAFF.

The chain combines TRBV28 with TRBJ1-4, with D maybe TRBD1 (5 bases). The CDR3 sequence is 13 residues long. Germline V lookup: CDR1 MDHEN, CDR2 SYDVKM. V shed 5 bases and J shed 8 bases, with 12 bases lying between them. The CDR3 DNA follows: TGTGCCAGCAGTCAGGGAGGAGACGAAAAACTGTTTTTT. As protein: CASSQGGDEKLFF. Looking up the rest from reference TRBV28 and TRBJ1-4 gives the full variable domain: DVKVTQSSRYLVKRTGEKVFLECVQDMDHENMFWYRQDPGLGLRLIYFSYDVKMKEKGDIPEGYSVSREKKERFSLILESASTNQTSMYLCASSQGGDEKLFFGSGTQLSVL.

This chain joins TRBV7-9 and TRBJ2-1; tentatively, D is TRBD2 (6 bases). This CDR3 comprises 15 residues. Trimming removed 6 bases at V and 4 bases at J, with 16 bases between. Germline CDR1 and CDR2: SEHNR and FQNEAQ (reference sequence). The CDR3 DNA sequence: TGTGCCAGCAGGGAGGGGAGGACTTCATACAATGAGCAGTTCTTC. It is translated as CASREGRTSYNEQFF.

The chain has TRBV15 and TRBJ2-5; D tentatively fits TRBD1 or TRBD2 (5 bases each). This CDR3 region has 19 residues. Looked up from germline, CDR1 is LNHNV and CDR2 is YYDKDF (reference sequence). V gave up 1 base and J gave up 7 bases, with 28 bases separating them. The CDR3 loop reads CATSRGTVVRDPIRWTQYF. CDR3 sequence (DNA): TGTGCCACCAGCAGAGGCACGGTCGTTCGGGACCCTATTCGTTGGACCCAGTACTTC.

The CDR3 region has the DNA TGTGCCTGGGAGCAGGGCAGAGAAAAACTGTTTTTT. This gives the protein CAWEQGREKLFF. The chain recombines TRBV30 with TRBJ1-4; D perhaps matches TRBD1 (5 bases). Per the germline V gene, CDR1 is GTSNPN and CDR2 is SVGIG (reference sequence). There are 12 residues in the CDR3. The V end lost 5 bases, the J end lost 8 bases, and 12 bases lay between the germline ends.

CDR3 bases: TGCGCCAGCAGCACTCAGGACAGGTACGAGCAGTACTTC. Residues: CASSTQDRYEQYF. J is TRBJ2-5 and V is TRBV4-1; 7 bases match TRBD1. The assigned J gene may be wrong: the sequence end matches TRBJ2-7 better. This CDR3 spans 13 amino acids. The germline V gene has CDR1 MGHRA and CDR2 YSYEKL.

This clone has only one observation. Other DNA sequences in the same sample also yield this CDR3. CDR3 nucleotide sequence: TGTGCCAGCTCATTACGCGGGGCCAGTTCCTACGAGCAGTACTTC. The encoded protein is CASSLRGASSYEQYF. V and J are TRBV7-9 and TRBJ2-7; perhaps TRBD2 as D (6 bases). The germline gives CDR1 SEHNR, CDR2 FQNEAQ (reference sequence). V lost 8 bases to trimming and J lost 1 base, with 18 bases between them. This CDR3 is built from 15 residues.

Comment on this clone: Other DNA sequences within the sample encode an identical CDR3. This rearrangement joins TRBV2 to TRBJ1-2, with D uncertain. CDR3 size: 11 residues. The V gene's germline CDR1 is SNHLY and CDR2 FYNNEI. The V gene lost 3 bases and the J gene lost 8 bases, with 7 bases spanning the gap. The CDR3 protein is CASSEVVGYTF. The CDR3 DNA follows: TGTGCCAGCAGTGAGGTAGTGGGCTACACCTTC.

The chain combines TRBV28 with TRBJ1-1; a weak D match, TRBD1 (5 bases). The germline V and J ends were trimmed by 6 bases and 3 bases, with 14 bases remaining between them. The CDR3 length is 14 residues. Looked up from germline, CDR1 is MDHEN and CDR2 is SYDVKM. CDR3 loop: CASSTGRGYTEAFF. CDR3 coding DNA: TGTGCCAGCAGCACAGGTCGCGGGTACACTGAAGCTTTCTTT. The whole variable domain, filled in from reference TRBV28 and TRBJ1-1, reads DVKVTQSSRYLVKRTGEKVFLECVQDMDHENMFWYRQDPGLGLRLIYFSYDVKMKEKGDIPEGYSVSREKKERFSLILESASTNQTSMYLCASSTGRGYTEAFFGQGTRLTVV.

The rearrangement uses TRBV21-1 and TRBJ2-7. TRBV21-1 is reported as a pseudogene. The CDR3 runs to 18 residues. The CDR3 sequence is CASSKWYIGGGPSYEQYF. The CDR3 DNA reads TGTGCCAGCAGCAAATGGTATATCGGTGGGGGACCCTCCTACGAGCAGTACTTC.

This clone came up once. V and J are TRBV19 and TRBJ1-5; D gene uncertain. V was shortened by 1 base and J by 0 bases, with 7 bases between the two germline ends. The CDR3 is 15 amino acids. CDR1 is LNHDA, CDR2 SQIVND, per germline (reference sequence). CDR3: CASSIASYSNQPQHF. The CDR3 coding sequence is TGTGCCAGTAGTATAGCGAGTTATAGCAATCAGCCCCAGCATTTT.

The V and J genes are TRBV9 and TRBJ1-1; no clear D. CDR3 size: 15 residues. The germline V and J ends were trimmed by 3 bases and 1 base, with 13 bases remaining between them. In germline, CDR1 is SGDLS, CDR2 YYNGEE. This CDR3 reads CASSAREWRNTEAFF. The CDR3 DNA reads TGTGCCAGCAGCGCCCGTGAATGGCGGAACACTGAAGCTTTCTTT. The full variable domain, completed using reference TRBV9 and TRBJ1-1, is DSGVTQTPKHLITATGQRVTLRCSPRSGDLSVYWYQQSLDQGLQFLIQYYNGEERAKGNILERFSAQQFPDLHSELNLSSLELGDSALYFCASSAREWRNTEAFFGQGTRLTVV.

The chain joins TRBV21-1 to TRBJ2-3; TRBD2, as called in the table, went unchecked against the DNA. TRBV21-1 is recorded as a pseudogene. This CDR3 is built from 11 residues. The CDR3 DNA is TGTGCCAGCAGCATAGTGGATACGCAGTATTTT. This encodes CASSIVDTQYF.

J is TRBJ1-1 and V is TRBV9; 7 bases match TRBD1. This CDR3 spans 15 amino acids. V lost 0 bases, J lost 0 bases, and 2 bases stayed unmatched. CDR1 and CDR2 from the germline V gene are SGDLS and YYNGEE. CDR3 residues: CASSVDQGVNTEAFF. CDR3 nucleotide sequence: TGTGCCAGCAGCGTAGATCAGGGGGTGAACACTGAAGCTTTCTTT.

The chain uses TRBV27 and TRBJ1-5; maybe TRBD1 (5 bases). Per the germline V gene, CDR1 is MNHEY and CDR2 is SMNVEV (reference sequence). Trimming shortened V by 2 bases and J by 0 bases, and 14 bases separated the two germline ends. The CDR3 runs to 17 residues. The CDR3 bases are TGTGCCAGCAGTTTAAAGGGGCACCCATATAGCAATCAGCCCCAGCATTTT. Translated: CASSLKGHPYSNQPQHF.

The table lists this clone with a count of one. The gene calls are TRBV2 and TRBJ1-1, with D maybe TRBD1 (5 bases). The germline V gene encodes CDR1 SNHLY and CDR2 FYNNEI. V was cut by 6 bases and J by 4 bases, with 15 bases left in between. The length of the CDR3 is 14 residues. CDR3 DNA sequence: TGTGCCAGCAGGGGACTCGGTTTTAGCACTGAAGCTTTCTTT. It yields the protein CASRGLGFSTEAFF.

V usage is TRBV5-6 and J usage is TRBJ2-5; 8 nucleotides agree with TRBD2. Germline CDR1 is SGHDT and CDR2 is YYEEEE. V lost 4 bases and J lost 7; bases outside the gene matches: 6. The CDR3 is made up of 13 amino acids. The DNA for the CDR3 is TGTGCCAGCAGCGGGACTAGGGACGGGACCCAGTACTTC. Protein sequence: CASSGTRDGTQYF.

The chain links TRBV11-2 to TRBJ2-5, with D perhaps being TRBD1 or TRBD2 (5 bases each). V was shortened by 5 bases and J by 1 base, with 17 bases between the two germline ends. CDR3 length: 16 amino acids. Germline V gene lookup returns CDR1 SGHAT and CDR2 FQNNGV. The CDR3 loop reads CASSAITRGVQETQYF. CDR3 DNA: TGTGCCAGCAGCGCGATAACCCGAGGGGTCCAAGAGACCCAGTACTTC.

This clone was observed once. This rearrangement joins TRBV7-9 to TRBJ2-1; D uncertain. The germline V and J ends were trimmed by 6 bases and 5 bases, with 14 bases remaining between them. This CDR3 is 14 amino acids long. Per the germline V gene, CDR1 is SEHNR and CDR2 is FQNEAQ (reference sequence). CDR3 sequence: CASSKLTVNNEQFF. The CDR3 DNA reads as TGTGCCAGCAGTAAACTGACCGTTAACAATGAGCAGTTCTTC.

This clone appeared a few times. The chain combines TRBV28 with TRBJ1-5; 11 bases map to TRBD1. From germline, CDR1 is MDHEN and CDR2 SYDVKM. This CDR3 has 16 residues. Unmatched junction bases numbered 5, after V lost 6 bases and J lost 1 base. The CDR3 protein is CASRWTGGVSNQPQHF. The CDR3 bases are TGTGCCAGCAGGTGGACAGGGGGCGTGAGCAATCAGCCCCAGCATTTT. The variable domain in full, completed from reference TRBV28 and TRBJ1-5, reads DVKVTQSSRYLVKRTGEKVFLECVQDMDHENMFWYRQDPGLGLRLIYFSYDVKMKEKGDIPEGYSVSREKKERFSLILESASTNQTSMYLCASRWTGGVSNQPQHFGDGTRLSIL.

Regarding this clone: In the same sample, other DNA sequences code for this CDR3. The rearrangement uses TRBV27 and TRBJ1-5; D is ambiguous. V lost 4 bases and J 0 bases, leaving 4 bases between the germline ends. CDR3 length: 13 residues. Germline V CDR1 and CDR2: MNHEY, SMNVEV (reference sequence). DNA for the CDR3: TGTGCCAGCAGTTGGGGTAGCAATCAGCCCCAGCATTTT. As protein: CASSWGSNQPQHF.

The chain combines TRBV5-6 with TRBJ2-1; the match to TRBD2 covers 11 bases. This CDR3 region has 16 residues. In germline, CDR1 is SGHDT, CDR2 YYEEEE. The V and J ends lost 4 bases and 8 bases, in that order; junction bases with no gene match: 11. CDR3 amino acids: CASSRSTSGRWDEQFF. The CDR3 region has the DNA TGTGCCAGCAGCAGAAGTACTAGCGGGAGATGGGATGAGCAGTTCTTC.

J is TRBJ2-2 and V is TRBV10-3, with a tentative D call TRBD2 (5 bases). V lost 3 bases to trimming and J lost 2 bases, with 7 bases between them. Germline V gene lookup returns CDR1 ENHRY and CDR2 SYGVKD. The CDR3 is made up of 14 amino acids. CDR3 amino acids: CAISDPGNTGELFF. The DNA for the CDR3 is TGTGCCATCAGTGATCCGGGAAACACCGGGGAGCTGTTTTTT.

J is TRBJ2-7 and V is TRBV27; possibly TRBD2 for D (5 bases). CDR3 length equals 14 residues. CDR1 is MNHEY, CDR2 SMNVEV, per germline (reference sequence). V lost 3 bases and J lost 7, with 16 bases in between. The DNA for the CDR3 is TGTGCCAGCAGTTTTAGGAGCGGCCAAGGGGAGCAGTACTTC. Protein product: CASSFRSGQGEQYF.

The chain is built from TRBV11-3 and TRBJ2-1; 9 bases fit TRBD2. The CDR3 contains 16 residues. Germline values: CDR1 SGHNT, CDR2 YENEEA. J lost 0 bases, V lost 5 bases, and 5 bases had no gene match. The CDR3 DNA is TGTGCCAGCAGCCTAGGGACTAGCACCTCCTACAATGAGCAGTTCTTC. Translation gives CASSLGTSTSYNEQFF.